The rows below give T cell receptor beta chains drawn from one sample of a study of response to subunit inactivated influenza vaccine. TCRdb reanalysed the RT-PCR reads using MiXCR and keeps one entry per CDR3 protein. The sample includes some 500,000 distinct CDR3 sequences, 10% to 15% seen only once; the top ten take around 13%. Sequencing used PBMCs from blood, obtained roughly 46 days after vaccination. Receptor source: a man in his forties or fifties who received an inactivated influenza vaccine. The CDR3 runs from the conserved cysteine through the conserved F or W. Fields, in order: CDR3 length, clone size, J gene, V gene, D gene, CDR3 protein, CDR3 DNA. The D gene is left open where the match is weak. Size tells how often a clone was seen (once, few, many) or the class of an expanded clone, and some rows leave it out.

>15|few|TRBJ2-7|TRBV20-1|.
CSATREWGDSPEQYF
TGCAGTGCCACTAGAGAGTGGGGGGACAGCCCCGAGCAGTACTTC
>14|many|TRBJ1-1|TRBV5-1|.
CASNRDGENTEAFF
TGCGCCAGCAACAGAGATGGGGAGAACACTGAAGCTTTCTTT
>14|many|TRBJ1-2|TRBV20-1|TRBD1
CSASEQGAQTGYTF
TGCAGTGCTAGTGAACAGGGGGCGCAGACTGGCTACACCTTC
>14|.|TRBJ2-5|TRBV7-6|.
CASSLKLELETQYF
TGTGCCAGCAGCTTAAAGTTGGAGCTGGAGACCCAGTACTTC
>18|few|TRBJ2-7|TRBV21-1|.
CASSKARHGTASSYEQYF
TGTGCCAGCAGCAAAGCGCGACATGGGACAGCGAGCTCCTACGAGCAGTACTTC
>15|few|TRBJ2-5|TRBV7-9|.
CASSGEGSRQETQYF
TGTGCCAGCAGCGGAGAGGGGTCGCGACAAGAGACCCAGTACTTC
>15|.|TRBJ2-3|TRBV12-3/TRBV12-4|.
CASSLNAAGTDTQYF
TGTGCCAGCAGTTTGAACGCGGCTGGGACAGATACGCAGTATTTT
>15|.|TRBJ2-5|TRBV25-1|.
CASSEVRGGGETQYF
TGTGCCAGCAGTGAAGTAAGGGGCGGAGGAGAGACCCAGTACTTC
>11|many|TRBJ2-2|TRBV28|.
CASSYWGELFF
TGTGCCAGCAGTTATTGGGGGGAGCTGTTTTTT
>14|many|TRBJ2-3|TRBV20-1|.
CSARVGVRTDTQYF
TGCAGTGCTAGAGTCGGGGTGCGCACAGATACGCAGTATTTT
>13|.|TRBJ1-2|TRBV3-1|.
CASSLVGYYGYTF
TGTGCCAGCAGCTTGGTGGGGTACTATGGTTACACCTTC
>14|many|TRBJ2-6|TRBV20-1|.
CSAYVGAGANVLTF
TGCAGTGCTTACGTAGGAGCTGGGGCCAACGTCCTGACTTTC